Given below is one TCR beta chain in context. Its matching antigen is unknown. V shed 4 bases and J shed 1 base, with 13 bases lying between them. CDR3 size: 15 residues. Germline CDR1 reads MGHDK; CDR2 reads SYGVNS. These data are taken from a study of shared clonotypes between healthy human individuals. General study results and limits: In having few donors, the study represented limited genetic and exposure-history diversity.

About 30,000 T cell genomes, or about 200 ng DNA, went into the sorted-subset replicate PCRs. Produced via immunoSEQ multiplex PCR; TCRdb's table is partial and in-frame only. Of around 600,000 clones listed, around 97% are singletons. What was sequenced was naive CD4+ T cells sorted from blood. Noted subset: CD45RA+ positively selected. The V and J genes are TRBV25-1 and TRBJ2-5; D gene ambiguous. The sequence derives from a woman in her thirties in good health. The CDR3 loop is CASSVGVVGQETQYF. In DNA, the CDR3 is TGTGCCAGCAGTGTTGGTGTGGTAGGCCAAGAGACCCAGTACTTC. Supplemented by reference TRBV25-1 and TRBJ2-5, the full variable domain reads EADIYQTPRYLVIGTGKKITLECSQTMGHDKMYWYQQDPGMELHLIHYSYGVNSTEKGDLSSESTVSRIRTEHFPLTLESARPSHTSQYLCASSVGVVGQETQYFGPGTRLLVL.